The 22 T cell receptor beta chains reported below all come from one sample, sequenced in a study of CXCR3-negative and CXCR3-positive naive CD8 T cells. 5' RACE that incorporated UMI labels was used to prepare the TRB cDNA libraries. Each CDR3 protein gets one entry in TCRdb, which reprocessed the 5' RACE reads and gives no DNA. The listing records tens of thousands of distinct CDR3 sequences. General study points: Naive cells that were CXCR3-positive had more hydrophobic TRB CDR3s (compared with CXCR3-negative naive cells).

Their antigens are not known. Sequenced input: naive CXCR3+ CD8+ T cells from blood. The subset: CD45RO-CCR7+CD27+CD95- naive CD8+ T cells expressing CXCR3 (TNR3+). Receptors originate from a human donor in good health. Some clones in this sample may be carry-over from other donors' samples.

The chain carries TRBV11-3 and TRBJ2-3; TCRdb designates TRBD1, a call that cannot be tested without DNA. CDR3 length equals 15 residues. Germline-derived CDR1 and CDR2 are SGHNT and YENEEA. Here the CDR3 reads CASSSPWGGDSAQYF.

This CDR3 reads CASSSNQGVYGYTF. The J gene is TRBJ1-2, the V gene TRBV7-9; TCRdb's assignment of TRBD1 cannot be checked, as there is no DNA. Germline values: CDR1 SEHNR, CDR2 FQNEAQ (reference sequence). The CDR3 contains 14 residues.

The chain has TRBV19 and TRBJ1-1. Germline V gene data show CDR1 as LNHDA and CDR2 as SQIVND (reference sequence). The CDR3 is 14 amino acids. The CDR3 reads CASSHQGPHTEAFF.

The chain uses TRBV6-5 and TRBJ2-4; TCRdb gives TRBD1 as the D gene, but with no DNA this cannot be confirmed. There are 13 residues in the CDR3. Germline CDR1 and CDR2: MNHEY and SVGAGI. CDR3 sequence reads: CASTSNPGNIQYF.

The rearrangement links TRBV27 to TRBJ2-7; TCRdb's D call of TRBD1 is untestable without DNA. The CDR3 covers 14 residues. Germline lookup yields CDR1 MNHEY and CDR2 SMNVEV (reference sequence). The CDR3 region is CASSFRQGKYEQYF.

The gene calls are TRBV7-9 and TRBJ2-7. Germline CDR1 reads SEHNR; CDR2 reads FQNEAQ (reference sequence). CDR3 size: 16 residues. The CDR3 protein is CASSLAEGPHPYEQYF.

The J gene is TRBJ1-2, the V gene TRBV4-2. Germline-derived CDR1 and CDR2 are LGHNA and YNFKEQ. The CDR3 spans 16 residues. The CDR3 spells CASSQEVGGLDYGYTF.

The chain is built from TRBV14 and TRBJ2-2. The CDR3 runs 17 residues. CDR1 and CDR2 from the germline V gene are SGHDN and FVKESK. CDR3 sequence reads: CASSQDYGQLNTGELFF.

CDR3 amino acids: CASSWDSTDTQYF. The chain recombines TRBV7-2 with TRBJ2-3; TCRdb calls TRBD1, which cannot be checked without DNA. This CDR3 has 13 residues. Germline V CDR1 and CDR2: SGHTA, FQGNSA.

The J gene is TRBJ2-7, the V gene TRBV27; TCRdb returns TRBD2, unconfirmable since there is no DNA. Germline values: CDR1 MNHEY, CDR2 SMNVEV (reference sequence). The CDR3 is 13 residues long. The CDR3 loop is CASSTRGPTEQYF.

CDR3 protein: CASSLEQVTPYEQYF. The J gene is TRBJ2-7, the V gene TRBV6-5. In germline, CDR1 is MNHEY, CDR2 SVGAGI. The CDR3 contains 15 residues.

The CDR3 spells CASSLVSRTAPLLYEQYF. The rearrangement links TRBV12-3 or TRBV12-4 to TRBJ2-7; the D gene TCRdb calls, TRBD1, cannot be checked with no DNA. The CDR3 extends over 18 amino acids.

The chain employs TRBV27 and TRBJ1-1. This CDR3 has 15 residues. Germline assignment: CDR1 MNHEY and CDR2 SMNVEV (reference sequence). This CDR3 reads CASSLSAGLSTEAFF.

The chain couples TRBV12-3 or TRBV12-4 to TRBJ1-6. This CDR3 comprises 14 residues. The CDR3 is CASSMGDSYSPLHF.

The rearrangement uses TRBV6-5 and TRBJ1-4. The CDR3 is 13 amino acids. Germline V gene sequence: CDR1 MNHEY, CDR2 SVGAGI. CDR3 in amino acids: CASSKSLQEKLFF.

The chain recombines TRBV2 with TRBJ2-7; without DNA, the TCRdb call of TRBD2 cannot be checked. Germline V gives CDR1 SNHLY, CDR2 FYNNEI. CDR3 size: 15 residues. The CDR3 sequence is CASSEEVTTLYEQYF. Together with reference TRBV2 and TRBJ2-7, the CDR3 gives the full variable domain: EPEVTQTPSHQVTQMGQEVILRCVPISNHLYFYWYRQILGQKVEFLVSFYNNEISEKSEIFDDQFSVERPDGSNFTLKIRSTKLEDSAMYFCASSEEVTTLYEQYFGPGTRLTVT.

V usage is TRBV7-7 and J usage is TRBJ2-5. Germline V lookup: CDR1 SSHAT, CDR2 FNYEAQ (reference sequence). The CDR3 has 15 residues. The CDR3 sequence is CASSYLHSAQETQYF.

The V gene is TRBV12-3 or TRBV12-4, the J gene TRBJ2-3; lacking DNA, the TRBD2 call made by TCRdb goes unchecked. This CDR3 comprises 14 residues. CDR3 sequence: CASSSGLVLATQYF.

The V and J genes are TRBV25-1 and TRBJ1-1; TCRdb's D call, TRBD1, is unchecked because there is no DNA. CDR1 and CDR2 (germline): MGHDK, SYGVNS. CDR3 size: 15 residues. Here the CDR3 reads CASSDTWTGNTEAFF.

The chain is built from TRBV6-4 and TRBJ2-2; the TCRdb call, TRBD2, lacks DNA for checking. Per the germline V gene, CDR1 is MRHNA and CDR2 is SNTAGT. CDR3 size: 14 residues. CDR3 amino acids: CATSTSEDTGELFF.

The V call is TRBV6-2 or TRBV6-3, the J call TRBJ1-1; TCRdb's D gene call, TRBD1, goes unchecked for lack of DNA. Germline V gene lookup returns CDR1 MNHEY and CDR2 SVGEGT. This CDR3 comprises 17 residues. The CDR3 here is CASSGDRGARLNTEAFF.

The rearrangement uses TRBV20-1 and TRBJ2-7; TCRdb's D call of TRBD1 is untestable without DNA. Germline CDR1 reads DFQATT; CDR2 reads SNEGSKA (reference sequence). The CDR3 is 14 amino acids. CDR3 amino acids: CSANPGTEHYEQYF.